This T cell receptor beta chain was recorded in a study of cytomegalovirus exposure and HLA in healthy donors. Both 60 Vbeta primers and 13 Jbeta primers went into the PCR. Profiling relied on immunoSEQ multiplex PCR, and the TCRdb table lists in-frame clones only, not all of them. The sample lists around 150,000 clones; about 78% were seen once. Notes on the study in general: There were several of the most significant clusters that appeared linked to common viral pathogens in a later analysis. Within the data, a cluster of highly shared sequence variants was likely a sequencing artifact.

V gave up 5 bases and J gave up 7 bases, with 12 bases separating them. The CDR3 loop spans 14 amino acids. CDR1 is PRHDT, CDR2 FYEKMQ, per germline (reference sequence). This clone has just a few counts. Its antigen is unknown. Source material: PBMCs. The TCR originated in a male donor in good health and CMV-seronegative. V is TRBV13 and J is TRBJ1-6, with a possible D match to TRBD1 (6 bases). The CDR3 is CASSTTGWNSPLHF. CDR3 DNA sequence: TGTGCCAGCAGCACCACAGGGTGGAATTCACCCCTCCACTTT.